This T cell receptor beta chain was found in a study of T cells in Graves' hyperthyroidism and ophthalmopathy. Whole-study findings and limits: Appearing also in blood were most of the thyroid clonotypes expanded above 0.001.

This clonotype has ten or more counts. Its target is unknown. Germline V lookup: CDR1 SEHNR, CDR2 FQNEAQ (reference sequence). With V trimmed by 4 bases and J by 2 bases, 5 bases remained unmatched. The CDR3 spans 14 residues. An approximately 9.8 ml volume of fresh peripheral blood provided the PBMCs. RNA transcripts were the template for amplifying TCR beta CDR3 regions. The primer set for the first-round RT-PCR of the TCR CDR3 was HTBI. TCRdb itself ran the multiplex PCR reads through MiXCR, one entry per CDR3 protein. The sample shows approximately 250,000 distinct CDR3 sequences, roughly 22% of them seen only once.

The source is a middle-aged woman with Graves' ophthalmopathy. The sequencing sample was made of blood. The V gene is TRBV7-9, the J gene TRBJ2-7; 7 bases are a match to TRBD1. CDR3 loop: CASSSGQPTYEQYF. CDR3 nucleotide sequence: TGTGCCAGCAGCTCGGGACAGCCGACCTACGAGCAGTACTTC.